The next 14 T cell receptor beta chains were all read from a single sample in a study of blood T cell repertoires in COVID-19. Sequencing used immunoSEQ multiplex PCR; TCRdb keeps in-frame clones, though not all of them. Of over 200,000 clones detected, under 95% appear once; the ten largest clones hold roughly 1.2%. The material sequenced was peripheral blood. Receptors originate from a man aged 25-45 years with acute or convalescent COVID-19.

This clone occurred a few times. The chain links TRBV7-2 to TRBJ1-6, with D perhaps matching TRBD1 (5 bases). Trimming took 3 bases from V and 10 from J, leaving 13 bases between them. Germline lookup yields CDR1 SGHTA and CDR2 FQGNSA. This CDR3 has 14 residues. In nucleotides, the CDR3 is TGTGCCAGCAGCTTCGGCAGTCCAGGGTCACCCCTCCACTTT. It codes for CASSFGSPGSPLHF.

The rearrangement joins TRBV19 to TRBJ2-1, with D possibly TRBD2 on 6 matching bases. Trimming removed 2 bases from V and 7 bases from J, with 24 bases in between. Germline V gene sequence: CDR1 LNHDA, CDR2 SQIVND (reference sequence). CDR3 length: 18 amino acids. The CDR3 nucleotides read TGTGCCAGTAGTATAATCTCGGTTGCGGGATTAAAGGCGAATGAGCAGTTCTTC. Translation: CASSIISVAGLKANEQFF.

This chain joins TRBV7-9 and TRBJ2-7; the match to TRBD1 covers 7 bases. Germline V lookup: CDR1 SEHNR, CDR2 FQNEAQ (reference sequence). With V trimmed by 4 bases and J by 3 bases, 9 bases remained unmatched. The CDR3 length is 15 residues. CDR3: CASSSDGDRLYEQYF. CDR3 nucleotides: TGTGCCAGCAGCTCGGATGGGGACAGACTCTACGAGCAGTACTTC.

A few counts support this clone. The chain links TRBV5-1 to TRBJ1-1; D ambiguous. The CDR3 covers 13 residues. V lost 10 bases and J lost 0, with 13 bases in between. Germline V gene sequence: CDR1 SGHRS, CDR2 YFSETQ. The CDR3 region is CASREELNTEAFF. The CDR3 DNA reads TGCGCCTCCCGGGAGGAGCTGAACACTGAAGCTTTCTTT.

The table lists this clone with a count of one. The chain combines TRBV7-2 with TRBJ2-7; TRBD1 might be the D (6 bases). The CDR3 loop spans 14 amino acids. CDR1 is SGHTA and CDR2 is FQGNSA in the germline V gene. V was pared by 3 bases and J by 1 base, with 10 bases between. In DNA form, the CDR3 reads TGTGCCAGCAGCTTCACAGGGACGTCCTACGAGCAGTACTTC. Protein: CASSFTGTSYEQYF. Filled out from reference TRBV7-2 and TRBJ2-7, the complete variable domain reads GAGVSQSPSNKVTEKGKDVELRCDPISGHTALYWYRQSLGQGLEFLIYFQGNSAPDKSGLPSDRFSAERTGGSVSTLTIQRTQQEDSAVYLCASSFTGTSYEQYFGPGTRLTVT.

The rearrangement links TRBV11-2 to TRBJ2-5; D is unclear. CDR1 and CDR2 from the germline V gene are SGHAT and FQNNGV. V shed 5 bases and J shed 5 bases, with 9 bases lying between them. This CDR3 has 12 residues. The CDR3 DNA reads as TGTGCCAGCAGCCGAATACAGGAGACCCAGTACTTC. Translating it yields CASSRIQETQYF.

The gene calls are TRBV30 and TRBJ1-3; D gene uncertain. This CDR3 spans 13 amino acids. Germline CDR1 GTSNPN, CDR2 SVGIG (reference sequence). Trimming removed 4 bases at V and 3 bases at J, with 10 bases between. CDR3 sequence reads: CAWNSGNGNTIYF. The CDR3 DNA follows: TGTGCCTGGAACTCAGGAAATGGAAACACCATATATTTT.

V usage is TRBV19 and J usage is TRBJ2-1; 14 nucleotides line up with TRBD2. Per germline, CDR1 LNHDA and CDR2 SQIVND (reference sequence). V gave up 5 bases and J gave up 10 bases; unmatched junction bases: 4. The CDR3 contains 14 residues. CDR3 DNA: TGTGCCAGTAGTCGGACTAGCGGGGGGCGGGAGCAGTTCTTC. This gives the protein CASSRTSGGREQFF.

The chain recombines TRBV27 with TRBJ1-4; TRBD1 is a possible D gene (5 bases). The CDR3 is 13 residues long. The germline gives CDR1 MNHEY, CDR2 SMNVEV (reference sequence). The germline V and J ends were trimmed by 6 bases and 4 bases, with 9 bases remaining between them. The CDR3 region has the DNA TGTGCCAGCAGCTCGGGACTTAATGAAAAACTGTTTTTT. Translated: CASSSGLNEKLFF.

This clone was picked up one time. The rearrangement uses TRBV3-1 (or the pseudogene TRBV3-2) and TRBJ2-3, with 7 nucleotides matching TRBD2. CDR3 size: 17 residues. V dropped 4 bases and J dropped 6; count of bases not matched to a gene: 16. The germline V gene encodes CDR1 LGHDT and CDR2 YNNKEL (reference sequence). Written as DNA, the CDR3 is TGTGCCAGCAGCCGAACTCTTTCGGGGGGACCCACGGATACGCAGTATTTT. Its protein product is CASSRTLSGGPTDTQYF.

About this clone itself: The germline gene is not matched at one end of the junction; a read error may be the cause. The J gene is TRBJ2-7, the V gene TRBV7-9; weak D call: TRBD2 (6 bases). CDR3 length equals 13 residues. Germline V gene data show CDR1 as SEHNR and CDR2 as FQNEAQ (reference sequence). Here the CDR3 DNA reads TGTGCCAGCAGCTTGGGACTGACCAACGAATATCACTTC. It yields the protein CASSLGLTNEYHF.

This sequence joins TRBV19 and TRBJ2-3, with D tentatively TRBD2 (7 bases). The CDR3 covers 14 residues. Germline V gene data show CDR1 as LNHDA and CDR2 as SQIVND (reference sequence). Trimming took 6 bases from V and 1 from J, leaving 11 bases between them. CDR3 sequence: CASRSGGRTDTQYF. The CDR3 bases are TGTGCCAGTAGGTCGGGGGGCCGCACAGATACGCAGTATTTT.

This clone has only a few counts. CDR3 residues: CASRGGDTGELFF. The CDR3 bases are TGTGCCAGCAGGGGGGGTGACACCGGGGAGCTGTTTTTT. This sequence joins TRBV2 and TRBJ2-2; a possible D gene is TRBD2 (6 bases). The CDR3 has 13 amino acids. Trimming shortened V by 6 bases and J by 3 bases, and 8 bases separated the two germline ends. Germline V gene data show CDR1 as SNHLY and CDR2 as FYNNEI.

The chain carries TRBV7-3 and TRBJ2-5, with TRBD2 as a possible D gene (6 bases). The CDR3 is 13 residues long. Per germline, CDR1 SGHTA and CDR2 FQGTGA. The V end lost 8 bases, the J end lost 9 bases, and 19 bases lay between the germline ends. CDR3: CASSAGPPGPQYF. The DNA for the CDR3 is TGTGCCAGCTCCGCGGGACCGCCGGGTCCCCAGTACTTC.